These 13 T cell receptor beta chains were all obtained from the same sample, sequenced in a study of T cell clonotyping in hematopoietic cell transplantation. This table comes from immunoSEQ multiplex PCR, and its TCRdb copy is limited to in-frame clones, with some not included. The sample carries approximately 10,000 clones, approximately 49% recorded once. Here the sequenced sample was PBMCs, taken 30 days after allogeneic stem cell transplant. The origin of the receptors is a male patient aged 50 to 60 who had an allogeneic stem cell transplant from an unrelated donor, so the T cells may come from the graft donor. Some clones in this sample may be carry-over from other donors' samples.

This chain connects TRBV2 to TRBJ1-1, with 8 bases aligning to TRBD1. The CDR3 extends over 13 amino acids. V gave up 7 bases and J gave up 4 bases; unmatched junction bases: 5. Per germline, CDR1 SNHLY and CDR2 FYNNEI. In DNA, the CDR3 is TGTGCCAGCACTGGACAGGGAGGCACTGAAGCTTTCTTT. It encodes CASTGQGGTEAFF.

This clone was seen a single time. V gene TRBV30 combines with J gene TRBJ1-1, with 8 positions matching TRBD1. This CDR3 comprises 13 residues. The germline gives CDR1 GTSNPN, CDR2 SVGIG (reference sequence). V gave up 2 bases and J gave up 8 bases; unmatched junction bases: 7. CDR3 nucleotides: TGTGCCTGGAGTACCCCAGGGGGCTGGGAAGCTTTCTTT. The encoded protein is CAWSTPGGWEAFF.

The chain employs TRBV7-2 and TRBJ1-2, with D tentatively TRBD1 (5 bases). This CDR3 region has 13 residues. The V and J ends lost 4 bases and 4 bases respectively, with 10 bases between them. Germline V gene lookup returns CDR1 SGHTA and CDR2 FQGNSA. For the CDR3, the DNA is TGTGCCAGCAGCTCGGGGGTTCGCTATGGCTACACCTTC. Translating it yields CASSSGVRYGYTF.

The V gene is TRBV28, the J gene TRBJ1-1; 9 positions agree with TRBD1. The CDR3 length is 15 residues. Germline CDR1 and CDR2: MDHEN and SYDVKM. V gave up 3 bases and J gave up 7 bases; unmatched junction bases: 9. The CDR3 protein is CASSFSPGQGSEAFF. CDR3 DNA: TGTGCCAGCAGTTTTTCCCCGGGACAGGGAAGTGAAGCTTTCTTT.

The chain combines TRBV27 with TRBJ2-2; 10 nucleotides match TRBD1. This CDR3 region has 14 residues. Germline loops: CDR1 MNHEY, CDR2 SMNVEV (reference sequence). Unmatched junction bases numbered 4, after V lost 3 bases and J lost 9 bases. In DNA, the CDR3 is TGTGCCAGCAGTTTTGGACAGGGGGGAAGGGAGCTGTTTTTT. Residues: CASSFGQGGRELFF.

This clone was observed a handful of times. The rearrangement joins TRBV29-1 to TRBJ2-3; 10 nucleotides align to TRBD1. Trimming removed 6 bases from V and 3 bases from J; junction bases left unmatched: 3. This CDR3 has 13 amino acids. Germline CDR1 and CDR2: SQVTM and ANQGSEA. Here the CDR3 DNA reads TGCAGCGTGGGGACAGGGGAAACAGATACGCAGTATTTT. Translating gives CSVGTGETDTQYF.

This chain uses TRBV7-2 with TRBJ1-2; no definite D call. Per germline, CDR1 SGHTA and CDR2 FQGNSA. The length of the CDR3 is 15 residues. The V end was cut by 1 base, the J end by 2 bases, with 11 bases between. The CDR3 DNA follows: TGTGCCAGCAGCTTAGGTGGCCGGGGAAACTATGGCTACACCTTC. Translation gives CASSLGGRGNYGYTF.

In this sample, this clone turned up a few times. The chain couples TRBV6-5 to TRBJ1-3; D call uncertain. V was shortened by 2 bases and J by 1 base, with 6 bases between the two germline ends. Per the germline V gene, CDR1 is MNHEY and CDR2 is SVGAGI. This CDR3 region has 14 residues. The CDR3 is CASSYGKSGNTIYF. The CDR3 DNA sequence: TGTGCCAGCAGTTACGGGAAATCTGGAAACACCATATATTTT.

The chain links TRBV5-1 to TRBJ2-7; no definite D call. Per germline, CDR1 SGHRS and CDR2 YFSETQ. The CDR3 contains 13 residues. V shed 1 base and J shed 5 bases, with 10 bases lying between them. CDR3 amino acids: CASSLNSNNEQYF. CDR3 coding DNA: TGCGCCAGCAGCTTGAACAGTAACAACGAGCAGTACTTC.

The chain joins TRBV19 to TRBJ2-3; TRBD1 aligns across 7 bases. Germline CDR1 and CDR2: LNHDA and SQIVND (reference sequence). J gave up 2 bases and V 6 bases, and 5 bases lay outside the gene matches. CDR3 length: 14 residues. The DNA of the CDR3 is TGTGCCAGTAGACCGACAGGGATCACAGATACGCAGTATTTT. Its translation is CASRPTGITDTQYF.

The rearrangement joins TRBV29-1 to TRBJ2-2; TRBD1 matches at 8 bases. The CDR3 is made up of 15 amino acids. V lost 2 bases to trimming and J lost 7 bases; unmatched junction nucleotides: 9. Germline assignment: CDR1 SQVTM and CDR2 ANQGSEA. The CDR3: CSVELATGDSGELFF. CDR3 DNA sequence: TGCAGCGTTGAATTAGCGACAGGGGACAGCGGGGAGCTGTTTTTT.

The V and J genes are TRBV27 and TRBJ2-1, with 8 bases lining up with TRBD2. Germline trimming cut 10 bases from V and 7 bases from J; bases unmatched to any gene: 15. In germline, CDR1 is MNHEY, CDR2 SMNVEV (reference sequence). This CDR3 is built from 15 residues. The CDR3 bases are TGTGCCACCCTTCGGGAGGGGGGCCTAAGGAATGAGCAGTTCTTC. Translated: CATLREGGLRNEQFF.

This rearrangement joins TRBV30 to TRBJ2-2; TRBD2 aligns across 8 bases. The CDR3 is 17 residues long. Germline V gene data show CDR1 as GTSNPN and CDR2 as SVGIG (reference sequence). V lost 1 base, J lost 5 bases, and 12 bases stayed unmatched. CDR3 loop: CAWSAGTRFAGTGELFF. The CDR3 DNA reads TGTGCCTGGAGTGCGGGGACTAGGTTCGCGGGGACCGGGGAGCTGTTTTTT.